One and the same sample provided the 3 T cell receptor beta chains below, sequenced in a study of tumor-infiltrating lymphocytes in primary liver carcinoma (dated by TCRdb to 2017 to 2019). Sequencing instrument: Illumina HiSeq 2500. Starting from around 500 ng total RNA, TCRbeta-specific cDNA was produced by reverse transcription with a constant-region primer and ProtoScript II reverse transcriptase. TCRbeta libraries were built with three nested multiplex PCR rounds, a slightly modified ARM-PCR procedure. Multiplex TRBV1-TRBV30 forward primers and a Cbeta reverse primer were used in the first two PCR rounds, each of which was run for around 10 cycles. In TCRdb, the public reads were trimmed at Q25 with fastp and aligned with MiXCR, with productive beta chains retained. Each entry is one CDR3 protein sequence, shown with its most common DNA and genes. In this sample the table shows about 190,000 distinct CDR3 sequences, around four fifths of which occur a single time. Around a sixth of the sample is held by the ten biggest clonotypes.

Total RNA and DNA were co-extracted from about 20-30 mg of bulk tissue with the AllPrep DNA/RNA mini kit, without cell sorting. Material for sequencing was tumor tissue from primary liver carcinoma. These TCRs come from a man aged 40-55 years with primary liver carcinoma and hepatitis B virus infection.

Regarding this clonotype: This may stem from a read error, because a much larger clone lies one nucleotide away. For the CDR3, the DNA is TGTGCCACCAGTTATGGAGATAGGAGACGGAGTGAGCAGTTCTTC. Its translation: CATSYGDRRRSEQFF. This chain uses TRBV24-1 with TRBJ2-1; D not resolved. The V end lost 6 bases, the J end lost 9 bases, and 20 bases lay between the germline ends. The CDR3 runs 15 residues. CDR1 and CDR2 from the germline V gene are KGHDR and SFDVKD.

Concerning this clonotype itself: The conserved final phenylalanine or tryptophan is absent from the CDR3, which likely points to a read error. The DNA is omitted, as the CDR3 cannot be located on it reliably, and the CDR3 follows TCRdb's listing. The chain carries TRBV6-2 or TRBV6-3 and TRBJ2-7; the table assigns TRBD1, which was not confirmed against the DNA. Germline CDR1 and CDR2: MNHEY and SVGEGT. Both ends counted, the CDR3 spans 14 residues. CDR3 amino acids: CASRLRDSAHEQYY.

Concerning this clonotype itself: One end of the junction does not line up with germline, which may come from a read error. This chain joins TRBV14 and TRBJ2-3, with D hard to call. Germline values: CDR1 SGHDN, CDR2 FVKESK. The CDR3 loop spans 13 amino acids. The CDR3 protein is CASSRGYTDTKYF. CDR3 nucleotides: TGTGCCAGCAGCCGAGGATACACAGATACAAAGTACTTT.